This paragraph covers one T cell receptor (beta chain) sequence. No antigen is known for it. CDR3 length: 15 residues. Per germline, CDR1 SGHDN and CDR2 FVKESK. The V end was cut by 2 bases, the J end by 2 bases, with 10 bases between. This sample is part of a study of cytomegalovirus exposure and HLA in healthy donors. Whole-study context: Within the Caucasian-associated ancestry cluster were around 81% of the roughly 400 genotyped donors.

Vbeta (60) and Jbeta (13) primers were used in the PCR. Method: immunoSEQ multiplex PCR; TCRdb's copy keeps in-frame clones and lacks some. This repertoire includes 80,000 to 100,000 clones. Study-level findings and limits: Equally common other TCR beta chains were less clonally expanded than HLA-associated ones, a later analysis found.

The sequence was obtained from a man in his forties or fifties in good health and CMV-seropositive. This chain links TRBV14 with TRBJ2-1; TRBD1 might be the D (6 bases). Sequences were obtained from PBMCs. CDR3 bases: TGTGCCAGCAGCCAATGGACAGCGACCTACAATGAGCAGTTCTTC. Translation: CASSQWTATYNEQFF.